This T cell receptor (beta chain) was sequenced during a study of blood T cells in healthy people across ages. Overall study findings and caveats: Strong correlation existed between TCR beta diversity and naive T cell percentage.

Germline lookup yields CDR1 MNHEY and CDR2 SVGEGT. The CDR3 consists of 17 residues. V was pared by 6 bases and J by 0 bases, with 10 bases of the junction left unmatched. The second PCR ran about 6 to 12 cycles with a sample-barcoded 5' primer and J-beta primers. The yield of each sample was at least 2.5 million CDR3-containing paired-end reads. TCRdb processed the 5' RACE reads anew with MiXCR; each CDR3 protein has one entry. This table holds 1.4 million or so distinct CDR3 sequences, under 55% found once. This clonotype turned up a few times. Its cognate antigen is unknown. Sequenced sample: blood. This receptor was obtained from a woman between 18 and 29 years old in good health. The V call is TRBV6-2 or TRBV6-3, the J call TRBJ2-3, with TRBD2 matching over 9 bases. CDR3: CASRPIKTSGSTDTQYF. In DNA form, the CDR3 reads TGTGCCAGCAGACCGATAAAAACTAGCGGGAGCACAGATACGCAGTATTTT.